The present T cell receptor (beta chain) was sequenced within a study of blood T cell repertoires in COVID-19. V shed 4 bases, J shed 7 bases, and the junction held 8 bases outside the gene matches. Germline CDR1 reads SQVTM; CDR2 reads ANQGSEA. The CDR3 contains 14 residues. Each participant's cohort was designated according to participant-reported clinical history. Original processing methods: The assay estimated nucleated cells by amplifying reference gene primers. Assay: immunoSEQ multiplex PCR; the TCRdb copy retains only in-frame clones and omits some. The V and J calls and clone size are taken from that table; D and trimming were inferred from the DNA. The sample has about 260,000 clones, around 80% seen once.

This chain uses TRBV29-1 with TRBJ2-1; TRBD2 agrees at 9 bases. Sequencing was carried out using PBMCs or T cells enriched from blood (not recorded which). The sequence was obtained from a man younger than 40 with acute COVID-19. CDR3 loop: CSVGDSGSRNEQFF. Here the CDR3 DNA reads TGCAGCGTTGGAGATAGCGGGAGTAGAAATGAGCAGTTCTTC.